These 30 T cell receptor beta chains came from one sample sequenced in a study of control samples from healthy donors and cancer patients. Here immunoSEQ multiplex PCR was the method, and the copy in TCRdb shows in-frame clones only, minus some. The table records approximately 69,000 clones, roughly 89% of them present only once. Sequences were obtained from PBMCs. The origin of the receptors is a man between 60 and 75 years old with colorectal cancer.

As DNA, the CDR3 is TGTGCCAGCTCACACGACAGTCCCTCCACAGATACGCAGTATTTT. Protein sequence: CASSHDSPSTDTQYF. The chain combines TRBV18 with TRBJ2-3; D is possibly TRBD1 (5 bases). CDR1 is KGHSH, CDR2 LQKENI, per germline. V lost 4 bases and J lost 2, with 13 bases in between. This CDR3 has 15 residues.

This clone was seen more than once but under ten times. The V gene is TRBV19, the J gene TRBJ1-5; D uncertain. Germline V lookup: CDR1 LNHDA, CDR2 SQIVND (reference sequence). Trimming stripped 1 base from V and 2 bases from J, with 15 bases between. CDR3 length: 17 amino acids. The DNA of the CDR3 is TGTGCCAGTAGTATAGTAGGGCAGTTTGTAGGCAATCAGCCCCAGCATTTT. Its translation is CASSIVGQFVGNQPQHF.

This chain connects TRBV6-6 to TRBJ1-3; TRBD1 is a possible D gene (5 bases). Trimming removed 6 bases at V and 7 bases at J, with 10 bases between. CDR3 length: 12 amino acids. Germline values: CDR1 MNHNY, CDR2 SVGAGI (reference sequence). The chain's CDR3 is CASRPGENTIYF. CDR3 bases: TGTGCCAGCAGGCCGGGGGAGAACACCATATATTTT.

The chain has TRBV7-3 and TRBJ2-5; possible D gene TRBD2, 6 bases. CDR3 size: 15 residues. CDR1 and CDR2 from the germline V gene are SGHTA and FQGTGA. V lost 0 bases and J lost 2, with 10 bases in between. Written as DNA, the CDR3 is TGTGCCAGCAGCTTAACGGGGGGAAGACAAGAGACCCAGTACTTC. Translating it yields CASSLTGGRQETQYF.

This sequence joins TRBV5-4 and TRBJ2-2; 11 bases map to TRBD1. In germline, CDR1 is SGHNT, CDR2 YYREEE (reference sequence). CDR3 length equals 16 residues. Germline trimming cut 4 bases from V and 6 bases from J; bases unmatched to any gene: 8. CDR3: CASSPPGQGVAGELFF. The CDR3 nucleotides are TGTGCCAGCAGCCCCCCGGGACAGGGGGTCGCCGGGGAGCTGTTTTTT.

This chain links TRBV4-2 with TRBJ2-2; 11 bases agree with TRBD2. CDR3 length: 16 residues. The V and J ends lost 0 bases and 6 bases, in that order; junction bases with no gene match: 3. Germline CDR1 LGHNA, CDR2 YNFKEQ. The CDR3 DNA follows: TGTGCCAGCAGCCAAGATACTAGCGGGGGATCCGGGGAGCTGTTTTTT. Translated, it gives CASSQDTSGGSGELFF.

The V and J genes are TRBV3-1 (or the pseudogene TRBV3-2) and TRBJ2-5, with 10 bases identical to TRBD2. The germline V gene has CDR1 LGHDT and CDR2 YNNKEL (reference sequence). This CDR3 spans 16 amino acids. V shed 5 bases and J 2 bases; nucleotides not matched to a gene: 8. Written as DNA, the CDR3 is TGTGCCAGCAGCTCAGAACTAGCGGGGCCTCAAGAGACCCAGTACTTC. It specifies CASSSELAGPQETQYF.

The J gene is TRBJ1-1, the V gene TRBV6-5; D is unresolved. Germline loops: CDR1 MNHEY, CDR2 SVGAGI. V lost 0 bases to trimming and J lost 0 bases, with 8 bases between them. The CDR3 totals 15 residues. The CDR3 is CASSYSGKMNTEAFF. The CDR3, as DNA: TGTGCCAGCAGTTACTCGGGAAAGATGAACACTGAAGCTTTCTTT.

The rearrangement uses TRBV5-1 and TRBJ2-5; 7 bases map to TRBD1. J gave up 1 base and V 5 bases, and 8 bases lay outside the gene matches. Germline CDR1 and CDR2: SGHRS and YFSETQ. The CDR3 runs 15 residues. The CDR3 bases are TGCGCCAGCAGTCCAGACAGGGTCGGCCAAGAGACCCAGTACTTC. This translates into CASSPDRVGQETQYF.

This rearrangement joins TRBV6-1 to TRBJ1-2, with D uncertain. V lost 3 bases, J lost 2 bases, and 7 bases lay in between. This CDR3 has 13 residues. The germline gives CDR1 MNHNS, CDR2 SASEGT. CDR3 loop: CASSEQENYGYTF. As DNA, the CDR3 is TGTGCCAGCAGTGAGCAAGAGAACTATGGCTACACCTTC.

V usage is TRBV18 and J usage is TRBJ1-2, with D unclear. This CDR3 spans 14 amino acids. Germline V gene lookup returns CDR1 KGHSH and CDR2 LQKENI. The germline V and J ends were trimmed by 1 base and 1 base, with 7 bases remaining between them. The CDR3 DNA reads TGTGCCAGCTCACCACGGGGTGATAACTATGGCTACACCTTC. This codes for CASSPRGDNYGYTF.

The chain couples TRBV19 to TRBJ2-7, with 7 bases lining up with TRBD2. Germline V gene data show CDR1 as LNHDA and CDR2 as SQIVND (reference sequence). This CDR3 contains 13 residues. Trimming cost V 6 bases and J 0 bases; bases outside gene matches: 2. For the CDR3, the DNA is TGTGCCAGTAGCACTAGCGACTCCTACGAGCAGTACTTC. This codes for CASSTSDSYEQYF.

CDR3 protein: CASGDVGYTF. The CDR3 DNA reads as TGTGCCAGCGGGGACGTTGGCTACACCTTC. The chain employs TRBV3-1 (or the pseudogene TRBV3-2) and TRBJ1-2, with D possibly being TRBD1 (5 bases). The CDR3 covers 10 residues. In germline, CDR1 is LGHDT, CDR2 YNNKEL (reference sequence). Deletions cut 8 bases from V and 7 bases from J, with 8 bases between.

This clone was counted a few times. The chain combines TRBV6-2 or TRBV6-3 with TRBJ1-5, with a possible D match to TRBD1 (5 bases). Germline CDR1 is MNHEY and CDR2 is SVGEGT. V was shortened by 5 bases and J by 3 bases, with 14 bases between the two germline ends. This CDR3 is built from 15 residues. DNA for the CDR3: TGTGCCAGCAGTGGGGCAGGGTCGAACAATCAGCCCCAGCATTTT. This translates into CASSGAGSNNQPQHF.

This chain joins TRBV6-2 or TRBV6-3 and TRBJ1-1; D possibly corresponds to TRBD1 (6 bases). Germline CDR1 MNHEY, CDR2 SVGEGT. The V gene lost 4 bases and the J gene lost 1 base, with 10 bases spanning the gap. CDR3 length equals 14 residues. DNA for the CDR3: TGTGCCAGCAGTTCGGGGGGGCCGAACACTGAAGCTTTCTTT. The encoded protein is CASSSGGPNTEAFF.

The chain carries TRBV24-1 and TRBJ2-1; 10 positions match TRBD2. This CDR3 is built from 15 residues. Unmatched junction bases numbered 6, after V lost 4 bases and J lost 7 bases. Germline V CDR1 and CDR2: KGHDR, SFDVKD. The chain's CDR3 is CATSEWTSGVNEQFF. CDR3 in DNA: TGTGCCACCAGTGAGTGGACTAGCGGAGTAAATGAGCAGTTCTTC.

The chain couples TRBV9 to TRBJ1-5; maybe TRBD1 (6 bases). CDR1 is SGDLS, CDR2 YYNGEE, per germline. This CDR3 spans 14 amino acids. V shed 2 bases and J shed 7 bases, with 13 bases lying between them. CDR3 protein: CASSVGPGGQPQHF. In DNA form, the CDR3 reads TGTGCCAGCAGCGTTGGTCCCGGGGGCCAGCCCCAGCATTTT. The complete variable domain, with remaining parts taken from reference TRBV9 and TRBJ1-5, reads DSGVTQTPKHLITATGQRVTLRCSPRSGDLSVYWYQQSLDQGLQFLIQYYNGEERAKGNILERFSAQQFPDLHSELNLSSLELGDSALYFCASSVGPGGQPQHFGDGTRLSIL.

With respect to this clone: The sample has other DNA sequences that encode this CDR3 too. V is TRBV9 and J is TRBJ1-4; 9 bases are shared with TRBD1. Germline CDR1 and CDR2: SGDLS and YYNGEE. The CDR3 has 14 residues. Trimming cost V 2 bases and J 8 bases; bases outside gene matches: 4. Here the CDR3 reads CASSVGQGGEKLFF. As DNA, the CDR3 is TGTGCCAGCAGCGTGGGACAGGGAGGGGAAAAACTGTTTTTT.

Only one count was recorded for this clone. The J gene is TRBJ1-5, the V gene TRBV28; 10 bases agree with TRBD1. The V gene end was trimmed by 0 bases and the J gene end by 3 bases; junction bases not matched to a gene: 2. The CDR3 length is 16 residues. In germline, CDR1 is MDHEN, CDR2 SYDVKM. The CDR3 coding sequence is TGTGCCAGCAGTTTATGGACAGGGGGCCACAATCAGCCCCAGCATTTT. Translation gives CASSLWTGGHNQPQHF.

CDR3 region: CASSEPVGGARSIYGYTF. CDR3 in DNA: TGTGCCAGCAGTGAACCGGTCGGGGGCGCCCGGAGCATCTATGGCTACACCTTC. The V and J genes are TRBV6-1 and TRBJ1-2, with D possibly matching TRBD1 (6 bases). Trimming left V 2 bases short and J 4 bases short, with 23 bases between. CDR3 length: 18 amino acids. The germline V gene encodes CDR1 MNHNS and CDR2 SASEGT.

The chain joins TRBV7-8 to TRBJ1-2; D is unresolved. Germline CDR1 and CDR2: SGHVS and FQNEAQ. The CDR3 runs to 13 residues. Deletions cut 1 base from V and 8 bases from J, with 11 bases between. The DNA of the CDR3 is TGTGCCAGCAGCTTAGGCGTTTTTGGGGGCTACACCTTC. The encoded protein is CASSLGVFGGYTF.

V gene TRBV18 combines with J gene TRBJ2-7; possibly TRBD1 for D (5 bases). Trimming stripped 1 base from V and 0 bases from J, with 7 bases between. The CDR3 has 14 amino acids. Germline CDR1 is KGHSH and CDR2 is LQKENI. The CDR3 spells CASSPQGFSYEQYF. DNA for the CDR3: TGTGCCAGCTCACCACAGGGGTTCTCCTACGAGCAGTACTTC.

The chain recombines TRBV5-1 with TRBJ1-4; 7 nucleotides match TRBD1. The CDR3 covers 14 residues. The V segment lost 6 bases and the J segment 3 bases; nucleotides outside the gene matches: 5. The V gene's germline CDR1 is SGHRS and CDR2 YFSETQ. The CDR3 is CASTRQGSNEKLFF. The CDR3 DNA follows: TGCGCCAGCACCAGACAGGGTTCTAATGAAAAACTGTTTTTT.

V is TRBV9 and J is TRBJ2-7; D gene uncertain. CDR3 size: 15 residues. The germline V gene encodes CDR1 SGDLS and CDR2 YYNGEE. V lost 0 bases and J 2 bases, leaving 12 bases between the germline ends. CDR3 sequence (DNA): TGTGCCAGCAGCGTAGGGGCAGGATTAGCCTACGAGCAGTACTTC. Translating gives CASSVGAGLAYEQYF.

For this clone: Other DNA sequences in the sample encode the same CDR3. The chain carries TRBV7-8 and TRBJ2-1; 10 bases align to TRBD2. V lost 3 bases and J lost 1; bases outside the gene matches: 3. This CDR3 spans 16 amino acids. The germline gives CDR1 SGHVS, CDR2 FQNEAQ. The CDR3 loop reads CASSFLAGESYNEQFF. CDR3 nucleotides: TGTGCCAGCAGCTTCCTAGCGGGGGAGTCCTACAATGAGCAGTTCTTC.

The gene calls are TRBV12-5 and TRBJ2-1; D possibly corresponds to TRBD2 (5 bases). This CDR3 comprises 13 residues. Germline values: CDR1 LGHNT, CDR2 FRNRAP. V lost 6 bases and J lost 7, with 13 bases in between. The CDR3 DNA reads as TGTGCTAGTGGCCCGAAAAGGGAGAATGAGCAGTTCTTC. Translation gives CASGPKRENEQFF.

The chain recombines TRBV6-5 with TRBJ1-1, with D tentatively TRBD1 (5 bases). This CDR3 comprises 16 residues. Per germline, CDR1 MNHEY and CDR2 SVGAGI. Trimming left V 2 bases short and J 2 bases short, with 15 bases between. The CDR3 region is CASSYTPRGVNTEAFF. CDR3 DNA sequence: TGTGCCAGCAGTTACACTCCTCGGGGGGTTAACACTGAAGCTTTCTTT.

In this sample, this clone turned up a few times. The CDR3 sequence: CAWRSMGGWHEQYF. CDR3 nucleotides: TGTGCCTGGAGGTCGATGGGAGGGTGGCACGAGCAGTACTTC. J is TRBJ2-7 and V is TRBV30; 7 bases are a match to TRBD2. This CDR3 comprises 14 residues. Per the germline V gene, CDR1 is GTSNPN and CDR2 is SVGIG (reference sequence). V dropped 3 bases and J dropped 5; count of bases not matched to a gene: 10.

The gene calls are TRBV6-2 or TRBV6-3 and TRBJ2-7; 9 nucleotides line up with TRBD1. This CDR3 region has 14 residues. Germline CDR1 and CDR2: MNHEY and SVGEGT. J lost 2 bases, V lost 5 bases, and 4 bases had no gene match. The CDR3 coding sequence is TGTGCCAGCAGTACCCGACAGGGGGCCTACGAGCAGTACTTC. Its translation is CASSTRQGAYEQYF.

This chain links TRBV27 with TRBJ2-2; tentative D call: TRBD1 (6 bases). Germline V lookup: CDR1 MNHEY, CDR2 SMNVEV (reference sequence). The ends were cut back, 2 bases at V and 1 base at J, with 8 bases in the middle. The CDR3 loop spans 15 amino acids. The CDR3, as DNA: TGTGCCAGCAGTTTAGGCAGGGGGAACACCGGGGAGCTGTTTTTT. Translation: CASSLGRGNTGELFF.